This TCR beta chain was sequenced during a study of cytomegalovirus exposure and HLA in healthy donors. Use of 60 Vbeta and 13 Jbeta primers characterized the PCR. Authors' processing steps: A later analysis counted approximately 80 million unique TCR beta chains, around 10 million shared. TCRdb's copy holds only in-frame clones and misses some; the assay was immunoSEQ multiplex PCR. The D gene and trimming were derived from the DNA, and the V and J assignments and clone size from that table. The top ten clones hold approximately 1.5% of a sample with over 50,000 clones, about four fifths of them seen once. Among the donors, all were healthy bone marrow donors. Sequencing input: PBMCs. The clonotype was recovered from a man aged 35 to 55 in good health and CMV-seronegative.

The CDR3 reads CASNSPGQGGTQYF. The CDR3 DNA sequence: TGTGCCAGCAACTCTCCGGGACAGGGAGGGACCCAGTACTTC. The chain carries TRBV6-5 and TRBJ2-5; TRBD1 matches 9 bases. Trimming took 7 bases from V and 7 from J; bases not matched to a gene: 10. CDR3 length: 14 residues. CDR1 and CDR2 from the germline V gene are MNHEY and SVGAGI.